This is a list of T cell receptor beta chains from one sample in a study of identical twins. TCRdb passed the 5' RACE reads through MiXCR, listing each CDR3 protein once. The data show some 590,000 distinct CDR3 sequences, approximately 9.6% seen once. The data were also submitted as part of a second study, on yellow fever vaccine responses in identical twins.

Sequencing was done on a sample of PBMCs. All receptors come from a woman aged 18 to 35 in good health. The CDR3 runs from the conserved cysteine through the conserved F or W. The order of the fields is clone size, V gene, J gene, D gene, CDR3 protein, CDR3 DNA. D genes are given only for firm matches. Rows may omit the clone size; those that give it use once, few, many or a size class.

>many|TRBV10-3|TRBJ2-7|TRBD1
CAISEQTGGDEQYF
TGTGCCATCAGTGAGCAGACAGGGGGCGACGAGCAGTACTTC
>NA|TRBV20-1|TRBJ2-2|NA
CSARLTGAYTGELFF
TGCAGTGCTAGACTGACCGGGGCTTACACCGGGGAGCTGTTTTTT
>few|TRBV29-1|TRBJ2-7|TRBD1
CSVPSGQGASEQYF
TGCAGCGTTCCTTCGGGACAGGGGGCCTCCGAGCAGTACTTC
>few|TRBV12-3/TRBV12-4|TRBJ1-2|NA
CASSSGPGAYGYTF
TGTGCCAGCAGCTCCGGCCCCGGTGCATATGGCTACACCTTC
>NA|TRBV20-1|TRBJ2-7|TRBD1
CSARDYRGFYEQYF
TGCAGTGCTAGAGATTACAGGGGGTTCTACGAGCAGTACTTC
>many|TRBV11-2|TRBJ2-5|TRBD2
CASRLWGLAAQETQYF
TGTGCCAGCCGGCTCTGGGGACTAGCGGCTCAAGAGACCCAGTACTTC
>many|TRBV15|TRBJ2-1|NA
CATSRVGGGSVNWVNEQFF
TGTGCCACCAGCAGAGTAGGAGGGGGCTCGGTAAATTGGGTAAATGAGCAGTTCTTC
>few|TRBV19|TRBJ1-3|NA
CASSRDTTGNTIYF
TGTGCCAGTAGCCGGGACACAACTGGAAACACCATATATTTT
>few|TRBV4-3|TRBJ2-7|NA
CASSQKGTIRSEQYF
TGCGCCAGCAGCCAAAAGGGGACAATTCGCAGCGAGCAGTACTTC
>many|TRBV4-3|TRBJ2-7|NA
CASSQELQGHEQYF
TGCGCCAGCAGCCAAGAGCTACAGGGCCACGAGCAGTACTTC
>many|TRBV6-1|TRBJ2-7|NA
CASSEGSRQYF
TGTGCCAGCAGTGAAGGGTCGAGGCAGTACTTC
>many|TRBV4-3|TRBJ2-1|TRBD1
CASSQDWTGSDEQFF
TGCGCCAGCAGCCAAGATTGGACAGGGAGCGATGAGCAGTTCTTC
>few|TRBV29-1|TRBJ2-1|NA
CSVVPGPQEQFF
TGCAGCGTTGTTCCGGGCCCACAGGAGCAGTTCTTC
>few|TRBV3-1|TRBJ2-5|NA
CASSQSESTQYF
TGTGCCAGCAGCCAATCGGAGTCTACCCAGTACTTC
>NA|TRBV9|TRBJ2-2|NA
CASSVVGQNTGELFF
TGTGCCAGCAGCGTAGTTGGACAGAACACCGGGGAGCTGTTTTTT
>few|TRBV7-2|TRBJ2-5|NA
CASRTNQETQYF
TGTGCCAGTAGGACTAACCAAGAGACCCAGTACTTC
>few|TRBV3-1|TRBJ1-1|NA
CASSHDRILNTEAFF
TGTGCCAGCAGCCACGACAGGATACTGAACACTGAAGCTTTCTTT
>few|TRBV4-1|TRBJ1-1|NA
CASSQVYGEPTEAFF
TGCGCCAGCAGCCAAGTCTACGGGGAGCCCACTGAAGCTTTCTTT
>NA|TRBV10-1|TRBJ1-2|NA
CASSESHQGEVGGYTF
TGCGCCAGCAGTGAGTCCCACCAAGGTGAAGTCGGGGGCTACACCTTC
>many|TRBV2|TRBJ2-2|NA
CASSVGSANTGELFF
TGTGCCAGCAGTGTCGGCAGCGCGAACACCGGGGAGCTGTTTTTT
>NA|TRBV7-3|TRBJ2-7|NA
CASSLSGWWDEQYF
TGTGCCAGCAGCTTAAGTGGTTGGTGGGACGAGCAGTACTTC
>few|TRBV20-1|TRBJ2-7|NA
CSARGVDRFYEQYF
TGCAGTGCTAGAGGGGTAGACAGGTTCTACGAGCAGTACTTC
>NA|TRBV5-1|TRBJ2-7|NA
CASSVGAGTYEQYF
TGCGCCAGCAGCGTGGGGGCAGGAACCTACGAGCAGTACTTC
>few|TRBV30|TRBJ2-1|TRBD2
CAWGVGAGDNEQFF
TGTGCCTGGGGGGTTGGAGCGGGGGACAATGAGCAGTTCTTC
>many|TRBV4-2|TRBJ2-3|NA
CASSQGPGADTQYF
TGTGCCAGCAGCCAAGGTCCGGGAGCAGATACGCAGTATTTT
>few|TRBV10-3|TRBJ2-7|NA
CAISVGFLGLSEQYF
TGTGCCATCAGTGTAGGATTTCTCGGTTTAAGCGAGCAGTACTTC
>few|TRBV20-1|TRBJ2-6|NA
CSASLKRGGANVLTF
TGCAGTGCTAGTCTGAAGCGCGGTGGGGCCAACGTCCTGACTTTC
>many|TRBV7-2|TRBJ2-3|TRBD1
CASSLDGTGPDTQYF
TGTGCCAGCAGCTTAGACGGGACAGGGCCAGATACGCAGTATTTT
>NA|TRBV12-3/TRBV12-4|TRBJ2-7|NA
CASSLAGINYEQYF
TGTGCCAGCAGTTTGGCAGGGATTAACTACGAGCAGTACTTC
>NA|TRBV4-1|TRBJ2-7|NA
CASSQVTIPGSPYEQYF
TGCGCCAGCAGCCAAGTAACTATCCCAGGGAGTCCCTACGAGCAGTACTTC
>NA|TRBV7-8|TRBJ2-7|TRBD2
CASSLTGLASEQYF
TGTGCCAGCAGCTTAACGGGACTAGCGAGTGAGCAGTACTTC
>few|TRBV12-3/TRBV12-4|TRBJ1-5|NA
CASRQDSGQPQHF
TGTGCCAGCAGACAGGACAGTGGGCAGCCCCAGCATTTT
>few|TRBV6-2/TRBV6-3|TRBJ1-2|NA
CASRTTGIYGYTF
TGTGCCAGCAGAACAACAGGGATCTATGGCTACACCTTC
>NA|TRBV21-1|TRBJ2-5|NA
CASSTGQENSETQYF
TGTGCCAGCAGCACGGGACAGGAGAACTCAGAGACCCAGTACTTC
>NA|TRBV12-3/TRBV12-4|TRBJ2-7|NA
CARSLAAPGRMSSYEQYF
TGTGCCCGCAGTTTAGCGGCGCCGGGACGGATGAGCTCCTACGAGCAGTACTTC
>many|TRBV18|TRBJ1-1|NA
CASSPARGDRAEAFF
TGTGCCAGCTCACCTGCAAGGGGGGATCGGGCTGAAGCTTTCTTT
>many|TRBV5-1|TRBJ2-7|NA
CASSTKASASYEQYF
TGCGCCAGCAGCACCAAGGCCAGCGCATCCTACGAGCAGTACTTC
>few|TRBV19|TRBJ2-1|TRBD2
CASSWTSGRYNEQFF
TGTGCCAGTAGTTGGACTAGCGGGAGATACAATGAGCAGTTCTTC
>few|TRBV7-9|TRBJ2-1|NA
CASSSRVNEQFF
TGTGCCAGCAGCTCCAGGGTTAATGAGCAGTTCTTC
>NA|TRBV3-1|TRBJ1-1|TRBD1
CASSLPQGANTEAFF
TGTGCCAGCAGCCTTCCCCAGGGGGCTAACACTGAAGCTTTCTTT
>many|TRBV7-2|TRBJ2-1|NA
CASSLTAGRNEQFF
TGTGCCAGCAGCTTAACCGCGGGTCGCAATGAGCAGTTCTTC
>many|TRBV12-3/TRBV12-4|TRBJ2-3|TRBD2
CATSRGGGRTDTQYF
TGTGCCACCTCCCGGGGGGGAGGAAGGACAGATACGCAGTATTTT
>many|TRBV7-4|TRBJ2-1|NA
CASSLLFNTGNNEQFF
TGTGCCAGCAGCTTATTATTTAATACGGGTAACAATGAGCAGTTCTTC
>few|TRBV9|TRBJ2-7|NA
CASSHDYGLLREQYF
TGTGCCAGCAGCCACGACTACGGGTTGCTTCGCGAGCAGTACTTC
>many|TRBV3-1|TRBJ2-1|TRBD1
CASSRGTGSYNEQFF
TGTGCCAGCAGCCGCGGGACAGGGTCCTACAATGAGCAGTTCTTC